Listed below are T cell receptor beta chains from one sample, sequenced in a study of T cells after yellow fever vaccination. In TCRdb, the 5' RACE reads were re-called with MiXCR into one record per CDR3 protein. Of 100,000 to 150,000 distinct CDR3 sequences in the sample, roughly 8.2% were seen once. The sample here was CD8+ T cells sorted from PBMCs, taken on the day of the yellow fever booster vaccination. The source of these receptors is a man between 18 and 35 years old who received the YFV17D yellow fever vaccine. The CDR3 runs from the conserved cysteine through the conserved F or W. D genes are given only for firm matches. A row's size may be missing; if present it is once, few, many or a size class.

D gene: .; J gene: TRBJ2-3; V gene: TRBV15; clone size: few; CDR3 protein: CATSRELSHTDTQYF; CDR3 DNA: TGTGCCACCAGCAGAGAACTGAGTCACACAGATACGCAGTATTTT
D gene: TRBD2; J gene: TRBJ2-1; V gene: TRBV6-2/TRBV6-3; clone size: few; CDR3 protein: CASIFGGVYSEQFF; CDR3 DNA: TGTGCCAGCATCTTCGGGGGGGTTTATAGTGAGCAGTTCTTC
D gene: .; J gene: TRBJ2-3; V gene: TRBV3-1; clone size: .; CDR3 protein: CASSLLPKGTDTQYF; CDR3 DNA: TGTGCCAGCAGCCTGCTCCCGAAGGGCACAGATACGCAGTATTTT
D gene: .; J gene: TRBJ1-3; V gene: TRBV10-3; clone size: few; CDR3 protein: CAISESWTVTAGNTIYF; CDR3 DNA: TGTGCCATCAGTGAGTCGTGGACCGTAACAGCTGGAAACACCATATATTTT
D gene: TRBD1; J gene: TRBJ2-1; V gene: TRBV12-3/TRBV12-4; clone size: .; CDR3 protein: CASWDRSIGEQFF; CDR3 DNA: TGTGCCAGCTGGGACAGAAGCATAGGTGAGCAGTTCTTC
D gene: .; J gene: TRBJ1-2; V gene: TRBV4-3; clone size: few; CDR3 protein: CASSPREATYGYTF; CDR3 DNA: TGCGCCAGCAGCCCCCGGGAGGCGACCTATGGCTACACCTTC
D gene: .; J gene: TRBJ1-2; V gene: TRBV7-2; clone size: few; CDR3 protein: CASSPHDRINYGYTF; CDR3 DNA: TGTGCCAGCAGCCCCCACGACAGGATAAACTATGGCTACACCTTC
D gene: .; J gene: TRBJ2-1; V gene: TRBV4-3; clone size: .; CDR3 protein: CASSQRDGTYNEQFF; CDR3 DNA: TGCGCCAGCAGCCAGCGGGACGGGACCTACAATGAGCAGTTCTTC
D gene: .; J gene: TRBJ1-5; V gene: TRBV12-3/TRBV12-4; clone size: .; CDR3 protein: CASSSSRVPQHF; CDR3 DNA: TGTGCCAGCAGTTCCTCCCGGGTGCCCCAGCATTTT
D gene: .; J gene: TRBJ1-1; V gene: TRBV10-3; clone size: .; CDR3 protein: CAVQGSDTEAFF; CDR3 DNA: TGTGCCGTTCAGGGTTCGGACACTGAAGCTTTCTTT
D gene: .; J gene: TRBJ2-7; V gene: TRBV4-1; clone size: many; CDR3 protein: CASSLRGGGSYEQYF; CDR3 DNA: TGCGCCAGCAGCCTGAGAGGGGGGGGCTCCTACGAGCAGTACTTC
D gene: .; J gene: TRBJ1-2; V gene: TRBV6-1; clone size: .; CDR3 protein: CASSEAQNRLLLAGYTF; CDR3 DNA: TGTGCCAGCAGTGAAGCGCAGAATCGCCTGCTCTTGGCAGGCTACACCTTC
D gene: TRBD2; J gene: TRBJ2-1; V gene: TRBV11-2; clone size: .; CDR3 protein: CASCGTSGDGEQFF; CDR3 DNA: TGTGCCAGCTGCGGGACTAGCGGGGATGGTGAGCAGTTCTTC
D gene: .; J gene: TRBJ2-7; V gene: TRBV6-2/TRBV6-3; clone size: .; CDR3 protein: CASSYSRPSYEQYF; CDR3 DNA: TGTGCCAGCAGTTACTCCAGGCCTTCCTACGAGCAGTACTTC
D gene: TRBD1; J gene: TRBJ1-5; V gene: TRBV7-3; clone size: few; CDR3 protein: CASSRLGTGCNQPQHF; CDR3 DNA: TGTGCCAGCAGCCGTTTAGGGACAGGGTGCAATCAGCCCCAGCATTTT
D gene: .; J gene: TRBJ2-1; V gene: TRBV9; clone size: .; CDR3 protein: CASSVGTSTTTDEQFF; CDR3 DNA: TGTGCCAGCAGCGTAGGGACAAGCACGACGACGGATGAGCAGTTCTTC
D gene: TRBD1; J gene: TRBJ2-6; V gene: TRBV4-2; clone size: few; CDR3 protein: CASSHSGQGTSGANVLTF; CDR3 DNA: TGTGCCAGCAGCCACTCGGGACAGGGGACCTCTGGGGCCAACGTCCTGACTTTC